Listed below are T cell receptor beta chains from one sample, sequenced in a study of T cells in Graves' hyperthyroidism and ophthalmopathy. In TCRdb, the multiplex PCR reads were re-called with MiXCR into one record per CDR3 protein. The sample lists some 530,000 distinct CDR3 sequences, under 25% occurring once. Sequencing input: blood. The source of these receptors is a woman between 65 and 79 years old with Graves' ophthalmopathy. CDR3s include the opening cysteine and the closing phenylalanine or tryptophan. D genes are given only for firm matches. A row's size may be missing; if present it is once, few, many or a size class.

len	v_gene	j_gene	d_gene	abundance	CDR3nt	CDR3aa
16	TRBV24-1	TRBJ2-1	TRBD1	.	TGTGCCACCAGTGACCCGGGACAGGGGCACGGCAATGAGCAGTTCTTC	CATSDPGQGHGNEQFF
16	TRBV5-1	TRBJ2-1	.	many	TGCGCCAGCAGCTTGATTGGCCAGGGGGGTTACAATGAGCAGTTCTTC	CASSLIGQGGYNEQFF
16	TRBV5-1	TRBJ1-6	TRBD1	many	TGCGCCAGCAGCCTGACCGGACAGGGGAGTGGTTCACCCCTCCACTTT	CASSLTGQGSGSPLHF
15	TRBV10-3	TRBJ1-2	.	few	TGTGCCATCAGTGAGCGACAGAAGGCTAACTATGGCTACACCTTC	CAISERQKANYGYTF
13	TRBV20-1	TRBJ1-5	TRBD1	.	TGCAGTGCTAAACAGGGGGCGAGGCAGCCCCAGCATTTT	CSAKQGARQPQHF
14	TRBV7-9	TRBJ1-1	.	.	TGTGCCAGCAGCTTAGCTCGGGGTTTTGGTGAAGCTTTCTTT	CASSLARGFGEAFF
13	TRBV2	TRBJ2-3	.	.	TGTGCCAGCAGAAGTGGTACGTCGGATACGCAGTATTTT	CASRSGTSDTQYF
14	TRBV28	TRBJ2-3	.	many	TGTGCCAGCAGCAAACTCTGGAGGGCAGATACGCAGTATTTT	CASSKLWRADTQYF
14	TRBV7-2	TRBJ2-7	.	many	TGTGCCAGCAGCGGTACAGGGCCTCGCTACGAGCAGTACTTC	CASSGTGPRYEQYF
14	TRBV27	TRBJ2-7	TRBD2	many	TGTGCCAGCAGGGCTCTAGCGGGAGTTAACGAGCAGTACTTC	CASRALAGVNEQYF
15	TRBV5-5	TRBJ2-1	.	.	TGTGCCAGCAGCGGCTACGGGACTCCCGAAGCAGAGCAGTTCTTC	CASSGYGTPEAEQFF
12	TRBV20-1	TRBJ1-5	.	.	TGCAGTGCTAAAGGGGGGGCCAAGCCCCAGCATTTT	CSAKGGAKPQHF
13	TRBV20-1	TRBJ2-7	TRBD2	few	TGCAGTGCTACTTTAGCGGGAGGGGGCGAGCAGTACTTC	CSATLAGGGEQYF
14	TRBV5-1	TRBJ1-2	TRBD1	.	TGCGCCAGCAGCACTTACCGGGACAGGGGTGGCTACACCTTC	CASSTYRDRGGYTF
15	TRBV2	TRBJ2-7	.	.	TGTGCCAGCAGTGATACTCAGGGGCGGGGTAACGAGCAGTACTTC	CASSDTQGRGNEQYF
14	TRBV7-9	TRBJ2-1	.	.	TGTGCCAGCAGCGGACACTTGCAGGGGAATGAGCAGTTCTTC	CASSGHLQGNEQFF
15	TRBV4-3	TRBJ2-3	TRBD2	.	TGCGCCAGCAGCCGACAACTAGCGGATACAGATACGCAGTATTTT	CASSRQLADTDTQYF
15	TRBV3-1	TRBJ2-3	.	many	TGTGCCAGCAGCTCGGACCCGTATAGCACAGATACGCAGTATTTT	CASSSDPYSTDTQYF
15	TRBV18	TRBJ2-7	TRBD1	.	TGTGCCAGCTCACCCTTCGGACAGGTTCCCTACGAGCAGTACTTC	CASSPFGQVPYEQYF
14	TRBV18	TRBJ2-7	.	few	TGTGCCAGCTCACCAGGCGGGGCTGGAGGCGAGCAGTACTTC	CASSPGGAGGEQYF
14	TRBV9	TRBJ2-5	.	.	TGTGCCAGCAGCGGGGTAGCGGAGAGAGGGACCCAGTACTTC	CASSGVAERGTQYF
13	TRBV10-3	TRBJ2-3	.	many	TGTGCCATCAGTGGGGGGCGCACAGATACGCAGTATTTT	CAISGGRTDTQYF
14	TRBV6-1	TRBJ1-5	.	many	TGTGCCAGCAGTGAATTGGACCGCTACCAGCCCCAGCATTTT	CASSELDRYQPQHF
16	TRBV7-9	TRBJ1-3	.	.	TGTGCCAGCAGCTTAGGTCGGAGTCGAGTAAGAGACACCATATATTTT	CASSLGRSRVRDTIYF
14	TRBV19	TRBJ1-2	.	.	TGTGCCAGTAGTCCACCACAGATGAACTATGGCTACACCTTC	CASSPPQMNYGYTF
14	TRBV2	TRBJ1-5	TRBD1	many	TGTGCCAGCAGTGGGGCTACAGGGGATCAGCCCCAGCATTTT	CASSGATGDQPQHF
14	TRBV19	TRBJ1-1	TRBD1	.	TGTGCCAGTAGTATGGGACAGACGAACACTGAAGCTTTCTTT	CASSMGQTNTEAFF
11	TRBV28	TRBJ2-5	TRBD2	few	TGTGCCAGCAGTGAAAGCGGGGCATCGTACTTC	CASSESGASYF
14	TRBV5-4	TRBJ2-7	TRBD1	few	TGTGCCAGCAGCTTGGCCAGGGACAGATACGAGCAGTACTTC	CASSLARDRYEQYF
15	TRBV24-1	TRBJ2-6	.	.	TGTGCCACCAGTGAAAAGTACTCTGGGGCCAACGTCCTGACTTTC	CATSEKYSGANVLTF
15	TRBV30	TRBJ2-7	TRBD2	few	TGTGCCTGGAGCGGACTGGGGCTAGCGGGCTACGAGCAGTACTTC	CAWSGLGLAGYEQYF
14	TRBV19	TRBJ1-1	.	.	TGTGCCAGTAGTATAGCCAGGGGAAGCACTGAAGCTTTCTTT	CASSIARGSTEAFF
14	TRBV29-1	TRBJ2-2	.	few	TGCAGCACCCGGATGAGCAGTTCTGGCGGGGAGCTGTTTTTT	CSTRMSSSGGELFF
15	TRBV19	TRBJ1-5	.	.	TGTGCCAGTAGCAGGGACATCCTCGATTGGCAGCCCCAGCATTTT	CASSRDILDWQPQHF
16	TRBV12-3/TRBV12-4	TRBJ2-5	TRBD2	many	TGTGCCAGCAGCCTCCTGGGGGGGTTCGACCAAGAGACCCAGTACTTC	CASSLLGGFDQETQYF
14	TRBV20-1	TRBJ2-7	TRBD2	few	TGCAGTGGCTGTAGCACTAGCGGGAACTACGAGCAGTACTTC	CSGCSTSGNYEQYF
15	TRBV6-5	TRBJ2-1	.	.	TGTGCCAGCAGTTACTCGACACTCCCCGGAGGTGAGCAGTTCTTC	CASSYSTLPGGEQFF
15	TRBV28	TRBJ2-2	.	many	TGTGCCAGCAGTCCCGGGGGGCAAGTTGGCGGGGAGCTGTTTTTT	CASSPGGQVGGELFF
13	TRBV11-2	TRBJ2-4	.	many	TGTGCCAGCAGCTTAAATAGCAGAAACATTCAGTACTTC	CASSLNSRNIQYF
18	TRBV29-1	TRBJ2-1	TRBD2	.	TGCAGCGTACCTTCTAAGGGACTAGCGGGAGTGTCGGGCAATGAGCAGTTCTTC	CSVPSKGLAGVSGNEQFF
16	TRBV5-1	TRBJ2-3	TRBD2	.	TGCGCCAGCAGCGCCGGGGGACTAGGTAGCACAGATACGCAGTATTTT	CASSAGGLGSTDTQYF
15	TRBV20-1	TRBJ2-1	TRBD2	many	TGCAGTGCTAGGGGGCTAGCGGGAGGAGGCCATGAGCAGTTCTTC	CSARGLAGGGHEQFF
14	TRBV12-3/TRBV12-4	TRBJ2-7	TRBD1	many	TGTGCCAGCTCGAGGGACAGGGGTCGCTACGAGCAGTACTTC	CASSRDRGRYEQYF
15	TRBV19	TRBJ2-1	.	.	TGTGCCAGTAGCACTGAGACAGGGAGGTACAATGAGCAGTTCTTC	CASSTETGRYNEQFF
15	TRBV7-9	TRBJ1-6	.	few	TGTGCCAGCAGCTTAGAAGCAGGGGAAAATTCACCCCTCCACTTT	CASSLEAGENSPLHF
14	TRBV6-1	TRBJ2-1	TRBD2	few	TGTGCCAGCAGTTTAGAAGCGGGAGGTTATGAGCAGTTCTTC	CASSLEAGGYEQFF
17	TRBV7-3	TRBJ2-7	TRBD2	many	TGTGCCAGCAGCTTAAGAGTTATTGTTGCGGGAGCCCACGAGCAGTACTTC	CASSLRVIVAGAHEQYF